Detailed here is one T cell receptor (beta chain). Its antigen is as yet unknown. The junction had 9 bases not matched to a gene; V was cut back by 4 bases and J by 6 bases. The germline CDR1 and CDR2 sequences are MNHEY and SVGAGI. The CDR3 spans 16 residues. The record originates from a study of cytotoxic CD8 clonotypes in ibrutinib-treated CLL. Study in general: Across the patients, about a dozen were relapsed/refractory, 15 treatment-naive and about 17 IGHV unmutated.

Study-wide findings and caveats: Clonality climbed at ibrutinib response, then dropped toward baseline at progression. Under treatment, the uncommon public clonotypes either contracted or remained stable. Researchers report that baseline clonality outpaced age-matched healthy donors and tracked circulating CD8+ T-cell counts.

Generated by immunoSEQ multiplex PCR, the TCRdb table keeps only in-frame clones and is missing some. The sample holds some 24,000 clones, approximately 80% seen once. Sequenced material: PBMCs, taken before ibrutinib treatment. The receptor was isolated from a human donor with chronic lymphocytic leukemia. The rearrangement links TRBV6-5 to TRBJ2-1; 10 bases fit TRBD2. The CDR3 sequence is CASSSSAGGPTNEQFF. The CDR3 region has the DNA TGTGCCAGCAGTTCGTCAGCGGGAGGGCCAACCAATGAGCAGTTCTTC.